Described below is a single T cell receptor (beta chain) sequence and its context. Germline values: CDR1 GTSNPN, CDR2 SVGIG (reference sequence). Trimming cost V 1 base and J 2 bases, with 5 bases left between them. CDR3 size: 12 residues. This specimen belongs to a study of cytomegalovirus exposure and HLA in healthy donors. Use of 60 Vbeta and 13 Jbeta primers characterized the PCR. Assay used: immunoSEQ multiplex PCR; TCRdb lists only in-frame clones, some missing. The profile shows 150,000 to 200,000 clones, approximately 80% of them singletons. The source of this sequence is a woman in her thirties or forties in good health and CMV-seropositive. The chain has TRBV30 and TRBJ1-2; D remains ambiguous. The sample comprised PBMCs. CDR3: CAWSALNYGYTF. The CDR3 nucleotides are TGTGCCTGGAGTGCCCTAAACTATGGCTACACCTTC.